This T cell receptor beta chain stems from a study of Graves' ophthalmopathy and Graves' hyperthyroidism. Study-wide context: Peripheral blood was collected at initial diagnosis, before any treatment. Study-wide results and caveats: Blood repertoires reportedly contained most expanded thyroid clonotypes above 0.001 frequency.

The CDR3 runs 13 residues. V was pared by 6 bases and J by 2 bases, with 8 bases between. Germline V gene data show CDR1 as WSHSY and CDR2 as SAAADI. This clonotype was counted many times. Its antigen is still unknown. Amplified material comprised TCR beta CDR3 regions derived from RNA transcripts. RT-PCR with HTBI primers came first, then second-round multiplex PCR. One entry per CDR3 protein results from TCRdb running MiXCR on the multiplex PCR reads. The sample gives about 220,000 distinct CDR3 sequences, about 22% of which show up once; roughly 40% is in the top ten. Diagnosis relied on clinical symptoms, serum thyroxine, TRAb, thyroid ultrasound and orbital computed tomography.

This TCR came from a woman between 50 and 59 years old with Graves' ophthalmopathy. Specimen: peripheral blood. The chain couples TRBV10-2 to TRBJ1-5; no firm D call. The CDR3 bases are TGCGCCAGCAGCTCGCCAGGCAATCAGCCCCAGCATTTT. Its protein is CASSSPGNQPQHF.